The rows below give T cell receptor beta chains drawn from one sample of a study of blood T cell repertoires in COVID-19. The data were produced by immunoSEQ multiplex PCR, yet TCRdb's version contains in-frame clones alone and is incomplete. The table shows 84,000 or so clones, with approximately 85% occurring only once. Sample: peripheral blood. These receptors were obtained from a man in his sixties or seventies with acute or convalescent COVID-19. The CDR3 runs from the conserved cysteine through the conserved F or W.

TRBJ1-3,17,TRBV9,CASSVTGTPSSGNTIYF
TRBJ2-7,16,TRBV28,CASSLTGTGYSYEQYF
TRBJ2-4,19,TRBV6-2/TRBV6-3,CASSYSLAGGGLAKNIQYF
TRBJ1-4,14,TRBV12-2,CASRCSATNEKLFF
TRBJ2-1,15,TRBV7-2,CASSLNGGSYNEQFF
TRBJ2-3,14,TRBV7-2,CASTRDRAPDTQYF
TRBJ1-5,15,TRBV6-2/TRBV6-3,CASSSGQPGNQPQHF
TRBJ2-7,13,TRBV6-5,CASSYKGWDEQYF
TRBJ2-2,13,TRBV2,CASNSGSTGELFF
TRBJ2-7,13,TRBV5-6,CASSSVVSYEQYF
TRBJ2-2,14,TRBV3-1/TRBV3-2,CASSSGRSTGELFF
TRBJ2-2,12,TRBV29-1,CSVEGPEGELFF
TRBJ2-1,13,TRBV4-1,CASSHGLLNEQFF
TRBJ2-7,13,TRBV7-9,CASSWGSSYEQYF
TRBJ2-2,17,TRBV19,CASSALTSGRRTGELFF
TRBJ2-3,17,TRBV9,CASTPGTGGSGTDTQYF
TRBJ2-5,16,TRBV6-6,CASSYSWSSAEETQYF
TRBJ2-4,15,TRBV11-2,CASSQLHGRGNIQYF
TRBJ1-5,15,TRBV19,CASRPGQGFDQPQHF
TRBJ2-1,14,TRBV28,CASRIGQGSNEQFF
TRBJ2-2,15,TRBV5-1,CASSRGGLNTGELFF
TRBJ2-1,12,TRBV28,CASSLFPFEQFF
TRBJ2-2,12,TRBV12-3/TRBV12-4,CASSRGGTRVFF
TRBJ2-3,15,TRBV6-6,CASSQDWLRINTQYF
TRBJ2-7,14,TRBV5-5,CASSYGQGPGEQYF
TRBJ2-7,13,TRBV9,CASSVVQGREQYF
TRBJ2-3,16,TRBV5-1,CASSATSGGGTDTQYF
TRBJ2-2,13,TRBV7-2,CASSTQRGGELFF
TRBJ1-5,15,TRBV9,CASSPGQGARQPQHF
TRBJ1-1,14,TRBV5-1,CASSLTGGNTEAFF
TRBJ2-3,18,TRBV3-1/TRBV3-2,CASSQVVGGAESTDTQYF
TRBJ1-2,12,TRBV7-9,CASSQDSYGYTF
TRBJ1-1,15,TRBV15,CATSRDPKSNTEAFF
TRBJ2-7,14,TRBV7-2,CASSLGAQGYEQYF
TRBJ2-2,14,TRBV5-5,CASSLTGNTGELFF
TRBJ2-3,16,TRBV9,CASSDHGGGGTDTQYF
TRBJ2-5,14,TRBV4-1,CASSQGGPQETQYF
TRBJ2-7,16,TRBV7-2,CASSLAPGQSSYEQYF
TRBJ1-4,16,TRBV14,CASSPIAIRENEKLFF
TRBJ1-1,14,TRBV2,CASSGSSMNTEAFF
TRBJ2-2,16,TRBV28,CASTHLGGKYTGELFF
TRBJ2-3,14,TRBV4-1,CASSRAEIAGVPLF
TRBJ2-1,14,TRBV3-1/TRBV3-2,CASSQVLLDNEQFF
TRBJ2-3,17,TRBV28,CASSLYAAGQHTDTQYF
TRBJ1-1,19,TRBV29-1,CGRAGRRPDLGPMNTEAFF
TRBJ1-1,16,TRBV13,CASSPRDRGPGTEAFF
TRBJ2-3,17,TRBV6-2/TRBV6-3,CASSYPAGGLVTDTQYF
TRBJ2-7,12,TRBV12-3/TRBV12-4,CASSTGRYEQYF
TRBJ2-6,15,TRBV5-8,CASSPLRSGANVLTF
TRBJ2-1,16,TRBV6-1,CASSEDPGWSYNEQFF
TRBJ2-6,15,TRBV19,CASSGGQPGADVLTF
TRBJ1-1,14,TRBV29-1,CSVGGGIPNTEAFF
TRBJ1-1,16,TRBV6-5,CASSYESGGLNTEAFF
TRBJ1-1,13,TRBV10-3,CAIRGGVGTEAFF
TRBJ1-5,11,TRBV12-3/TRBV12-4,CASSPGGPQHF
TRBJ2-1,15,TRBV19,CASSISSGSWNEQFF